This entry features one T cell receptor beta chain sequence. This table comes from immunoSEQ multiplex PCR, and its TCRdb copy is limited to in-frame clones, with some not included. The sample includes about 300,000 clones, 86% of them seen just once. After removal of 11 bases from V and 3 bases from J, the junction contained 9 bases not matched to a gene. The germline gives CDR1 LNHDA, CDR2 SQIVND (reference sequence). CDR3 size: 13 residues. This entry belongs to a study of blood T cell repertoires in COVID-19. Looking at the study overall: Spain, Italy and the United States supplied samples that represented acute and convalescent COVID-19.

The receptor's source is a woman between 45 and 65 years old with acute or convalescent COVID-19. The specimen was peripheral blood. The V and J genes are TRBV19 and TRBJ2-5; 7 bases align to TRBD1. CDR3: CASADRDKETQYF. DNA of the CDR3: TGTGCCTCTGCAGACAGGGATAAAGAGACCCAGTACTTC.